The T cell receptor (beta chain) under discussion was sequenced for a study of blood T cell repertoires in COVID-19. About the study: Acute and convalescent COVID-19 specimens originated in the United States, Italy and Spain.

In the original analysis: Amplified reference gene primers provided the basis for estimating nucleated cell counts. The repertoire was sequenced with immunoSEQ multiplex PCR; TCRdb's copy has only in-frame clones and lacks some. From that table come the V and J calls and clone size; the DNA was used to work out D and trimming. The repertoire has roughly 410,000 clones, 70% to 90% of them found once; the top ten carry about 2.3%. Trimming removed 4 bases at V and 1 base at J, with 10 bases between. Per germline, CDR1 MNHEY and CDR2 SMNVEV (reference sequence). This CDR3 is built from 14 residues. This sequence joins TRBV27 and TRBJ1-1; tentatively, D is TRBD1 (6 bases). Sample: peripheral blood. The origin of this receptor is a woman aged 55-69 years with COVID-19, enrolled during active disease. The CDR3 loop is CASSSTGQNTEAFF. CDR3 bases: TGTGCCAGCAGTTCGACAGGCCAGAACACTGAAGCTTTCTTT.